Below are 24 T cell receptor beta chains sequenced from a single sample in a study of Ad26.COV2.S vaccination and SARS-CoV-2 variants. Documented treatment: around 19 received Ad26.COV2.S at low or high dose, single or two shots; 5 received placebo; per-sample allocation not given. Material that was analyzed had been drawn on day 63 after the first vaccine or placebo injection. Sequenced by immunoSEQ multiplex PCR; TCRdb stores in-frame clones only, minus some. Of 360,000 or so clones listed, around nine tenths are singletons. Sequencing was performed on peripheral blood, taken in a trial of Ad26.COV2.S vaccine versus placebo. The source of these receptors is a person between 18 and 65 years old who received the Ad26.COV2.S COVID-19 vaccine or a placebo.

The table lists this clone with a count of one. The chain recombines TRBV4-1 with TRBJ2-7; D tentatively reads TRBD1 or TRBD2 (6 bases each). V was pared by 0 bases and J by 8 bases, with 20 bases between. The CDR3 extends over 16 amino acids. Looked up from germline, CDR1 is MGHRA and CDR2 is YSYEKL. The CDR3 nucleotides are TGCGCCAGCAGCCAAGATCCACGGGGGCCCACGTTCAAGCAGTACTTC. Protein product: CASSQDPRGPTFKQYF.

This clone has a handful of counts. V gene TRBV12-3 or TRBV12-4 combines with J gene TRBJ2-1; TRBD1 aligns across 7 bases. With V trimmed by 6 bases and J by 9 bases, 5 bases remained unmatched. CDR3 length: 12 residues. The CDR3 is CASSRQGGEQFF. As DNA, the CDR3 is TGTGCCAGCAGCCGACAGGGTGGTGAGCAGTTCTTC.

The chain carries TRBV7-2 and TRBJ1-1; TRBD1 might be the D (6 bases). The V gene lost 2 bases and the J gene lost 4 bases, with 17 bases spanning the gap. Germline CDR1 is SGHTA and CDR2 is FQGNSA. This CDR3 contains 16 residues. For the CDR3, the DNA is TGTGCCAGCAGCTTATACTCCACAGGGAGGAGCACTGAAGCTTTCTTT. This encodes CASSLYSTGRSTEAFF. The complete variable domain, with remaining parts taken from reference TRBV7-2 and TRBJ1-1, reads GAGVSQSPSNKVTEKGKDVELRCDPISGHTALYWYRQSLGQGLEFLIYFQGNSAPDKSGLPSDRFSAERTGGSVSTLTIQRTQQEDSAVYLCASSLYSTGRSTEAFFGQGTRLTVV.

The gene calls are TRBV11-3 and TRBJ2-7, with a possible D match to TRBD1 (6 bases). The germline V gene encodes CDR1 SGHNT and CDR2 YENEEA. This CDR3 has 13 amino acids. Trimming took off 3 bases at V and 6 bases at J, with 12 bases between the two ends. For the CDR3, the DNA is TGTGCCAGCAGCTTGGGGGCGACGGGCGAGCAGTACTTC. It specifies CASSLGATGEQYF.

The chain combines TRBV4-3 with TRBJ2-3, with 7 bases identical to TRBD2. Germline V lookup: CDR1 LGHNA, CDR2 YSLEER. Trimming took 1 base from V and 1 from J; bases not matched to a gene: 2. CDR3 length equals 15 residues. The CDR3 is CASSQGSGGTDTQYF. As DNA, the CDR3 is TGCGCCAGCAGCCAAGGGAGCGGGGGCACAGATACGCAGTATTTT.

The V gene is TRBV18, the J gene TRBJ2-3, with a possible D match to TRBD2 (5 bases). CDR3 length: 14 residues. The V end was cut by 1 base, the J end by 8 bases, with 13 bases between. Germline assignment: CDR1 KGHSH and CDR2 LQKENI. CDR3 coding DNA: TGTGCCAGCTCACCACAGGGAGAGGCCCCTACGCAGTATTTT. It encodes CASSPQGEAPTQYF.

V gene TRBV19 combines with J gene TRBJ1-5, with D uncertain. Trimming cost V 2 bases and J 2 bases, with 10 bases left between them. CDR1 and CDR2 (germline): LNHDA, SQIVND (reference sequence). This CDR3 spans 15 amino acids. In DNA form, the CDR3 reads TGTGCCAGTAGTATACCGTCCTACGGCAATCAGCCCCAGCATTTT. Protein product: CASSIPSYGNQPQHF. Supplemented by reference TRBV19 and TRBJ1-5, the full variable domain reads DGGITQSPKYLFRKEGQNVTLSCEQNLNHDAMYWYRQDPGQGLRLIYYSQIVNDFQKGDIAEGYSVSREKKESFPLTVTSAQKNPTAFYLCASSIPSYGNQPQHFGDGTRLSIL.

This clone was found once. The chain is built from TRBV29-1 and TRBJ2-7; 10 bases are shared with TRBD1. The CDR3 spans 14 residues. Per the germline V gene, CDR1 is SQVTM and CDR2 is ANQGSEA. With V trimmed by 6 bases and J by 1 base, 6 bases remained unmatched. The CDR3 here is CSVAGTGVSYEQYF. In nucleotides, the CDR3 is TGCAGCGTCGCCGGGACAGGGGTTTCCTACGAGCAGTACTTC.

The CDR3 nucleotides read TGCGCCAGCAGCTTGGAAGGCGTGGGAGAAATCCTTCTGAGGGATGAGCAGTTCTTC. Its protein product is CASSLEGVGEILLRDEQFF. This chain connects TRBV5-1 to TRBJ2-1; weak D call: TRBD2 (5 bases). CDR3 length: 19 amino acids. CDR1 and CDR2 from the germline V gene are SGHRS and YFSETQ. Deletions cut 0 bases from V and 8 bases from J, with 27 bases between.

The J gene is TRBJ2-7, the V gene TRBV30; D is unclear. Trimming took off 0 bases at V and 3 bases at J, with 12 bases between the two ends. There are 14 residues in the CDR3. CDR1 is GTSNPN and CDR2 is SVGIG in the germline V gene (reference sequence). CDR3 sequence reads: CAWSVRGTGYEQYF. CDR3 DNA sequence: TGTGCCTGGAGTGTACGCGGAACGGGCTACGAGCAGTACTTC.

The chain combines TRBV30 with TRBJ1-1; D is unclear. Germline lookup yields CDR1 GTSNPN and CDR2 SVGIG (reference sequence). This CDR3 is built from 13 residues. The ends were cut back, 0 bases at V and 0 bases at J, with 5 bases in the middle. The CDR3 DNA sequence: TGTGCCTGGAGTGTGAAACTGAACACTGAAGCTTTCTTT. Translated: CAWSVKLNTEAFF.

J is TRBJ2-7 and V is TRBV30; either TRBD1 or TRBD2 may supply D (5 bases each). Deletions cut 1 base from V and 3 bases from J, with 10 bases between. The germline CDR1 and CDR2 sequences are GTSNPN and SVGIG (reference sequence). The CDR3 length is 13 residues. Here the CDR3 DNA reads TGTGCCTGGAGTGGGGGGTTCCACTACGAGCAGTACTTC. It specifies CAWSGGFHYEQYF.

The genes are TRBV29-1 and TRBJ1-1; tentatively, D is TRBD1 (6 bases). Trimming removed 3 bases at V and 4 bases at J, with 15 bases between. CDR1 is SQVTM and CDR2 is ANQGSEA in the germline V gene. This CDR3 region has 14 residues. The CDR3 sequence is CSVERGPGATEAFF. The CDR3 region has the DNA TGCAGCGTTGAGAGGGGCCCGGGGGCCACTGAAGCTTTCTTT.

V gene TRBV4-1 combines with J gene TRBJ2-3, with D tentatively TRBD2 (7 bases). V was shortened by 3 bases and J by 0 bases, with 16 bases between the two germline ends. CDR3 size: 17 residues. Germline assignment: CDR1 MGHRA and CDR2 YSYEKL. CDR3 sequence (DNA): TGCGCCAGCAGCCATGGAGGGGGGGGGCGCAGCACAGATACGCAGTATTTT. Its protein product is CASSHGGGGRSTDTQYF.

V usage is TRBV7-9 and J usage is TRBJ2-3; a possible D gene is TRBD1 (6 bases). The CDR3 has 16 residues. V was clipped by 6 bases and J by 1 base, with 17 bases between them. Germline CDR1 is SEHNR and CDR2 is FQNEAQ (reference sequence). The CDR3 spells CASRSELTGRTDTQYF. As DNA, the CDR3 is TGTGCCAGCAGATCAGAGTTGACAGGACGCACAGATACGCAGTATTTT.

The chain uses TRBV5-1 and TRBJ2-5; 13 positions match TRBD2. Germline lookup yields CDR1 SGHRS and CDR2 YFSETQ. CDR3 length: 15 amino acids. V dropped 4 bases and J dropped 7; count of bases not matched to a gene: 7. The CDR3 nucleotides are TGCGCCAGCAGCCCCGGGACTAGCGGGGTAGGGACCCAGTACTTC. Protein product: CASSPGTSGVGTQYF.

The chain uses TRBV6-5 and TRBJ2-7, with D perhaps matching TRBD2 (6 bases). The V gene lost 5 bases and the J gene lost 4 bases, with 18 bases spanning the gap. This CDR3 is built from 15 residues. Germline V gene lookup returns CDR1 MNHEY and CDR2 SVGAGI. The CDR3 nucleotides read TGTGCCAGCAGTCACAGACTAGATCCTGCATACGAGCAGTACTTC. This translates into CASSHRLDPAYEQYF.

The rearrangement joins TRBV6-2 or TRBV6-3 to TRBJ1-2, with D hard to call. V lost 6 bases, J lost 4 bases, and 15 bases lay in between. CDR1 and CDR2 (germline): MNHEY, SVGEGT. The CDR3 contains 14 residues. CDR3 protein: CASSRRGSGYGYTF. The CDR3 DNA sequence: TGTGCCAGCAGCAGACGGGGAAGTGGCTATGGCTACACCTTC.

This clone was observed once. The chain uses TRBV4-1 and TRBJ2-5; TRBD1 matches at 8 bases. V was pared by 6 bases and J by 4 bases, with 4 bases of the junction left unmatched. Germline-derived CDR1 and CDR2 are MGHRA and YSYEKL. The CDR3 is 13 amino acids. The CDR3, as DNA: TGCGCCAGCAGTCGGACAGGGAGAGAGACCCAGTACTTC. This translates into CASSRTGRETQYF.

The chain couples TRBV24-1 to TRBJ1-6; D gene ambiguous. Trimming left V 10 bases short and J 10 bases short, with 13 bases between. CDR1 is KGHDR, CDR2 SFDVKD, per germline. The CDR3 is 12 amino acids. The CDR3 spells CATRVAASPLHF. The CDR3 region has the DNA TGTGCCACAAGGGTGGCAGCCTCACCCCTCCACTTT.

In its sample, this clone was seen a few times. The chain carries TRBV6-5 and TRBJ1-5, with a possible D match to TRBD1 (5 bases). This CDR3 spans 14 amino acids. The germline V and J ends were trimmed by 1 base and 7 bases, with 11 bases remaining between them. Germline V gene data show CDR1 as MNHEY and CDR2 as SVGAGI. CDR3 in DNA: TGTGCCAGCAGTTACTTCGGGGCTAACCAGCCCCAGCATTTT. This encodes CASSYFGANQPQHF.

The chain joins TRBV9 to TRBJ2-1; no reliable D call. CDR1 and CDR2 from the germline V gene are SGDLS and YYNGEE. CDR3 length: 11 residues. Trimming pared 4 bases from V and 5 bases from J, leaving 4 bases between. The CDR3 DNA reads TGTGCCAGCAGCATAAACAATGAGCAGTTCTTC. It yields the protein CASSINNEQFF. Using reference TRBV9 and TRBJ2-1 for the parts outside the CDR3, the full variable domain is DSGVTQTPKHLITATGQRVTLRCSPRSGDLSVYWYQQSLDQGLQFLIQYYNGEERAKGNILERFSAQQFPDLHSELNLSSLELGDSALYFCASSINNEQFFGPGTRLTVL.

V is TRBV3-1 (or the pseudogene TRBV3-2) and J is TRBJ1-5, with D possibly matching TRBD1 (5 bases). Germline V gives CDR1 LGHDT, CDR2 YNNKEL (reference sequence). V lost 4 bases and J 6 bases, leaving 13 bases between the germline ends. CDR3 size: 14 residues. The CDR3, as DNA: TGTGCCAGCAGCCCGCAGGGAGGATTTCAGCCCCAGCATTTT. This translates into CASSPQGGFQPQHF.

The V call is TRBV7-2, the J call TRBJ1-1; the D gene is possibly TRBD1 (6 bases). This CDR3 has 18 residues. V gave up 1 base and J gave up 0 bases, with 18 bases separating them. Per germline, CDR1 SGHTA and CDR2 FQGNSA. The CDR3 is CASSLDFWGGNVNTEAFF. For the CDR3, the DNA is TGTGCCAGCAGCTTAGACTTCTGGGGGGGCAACGTGAACACTGAAGCTTTCTTT.